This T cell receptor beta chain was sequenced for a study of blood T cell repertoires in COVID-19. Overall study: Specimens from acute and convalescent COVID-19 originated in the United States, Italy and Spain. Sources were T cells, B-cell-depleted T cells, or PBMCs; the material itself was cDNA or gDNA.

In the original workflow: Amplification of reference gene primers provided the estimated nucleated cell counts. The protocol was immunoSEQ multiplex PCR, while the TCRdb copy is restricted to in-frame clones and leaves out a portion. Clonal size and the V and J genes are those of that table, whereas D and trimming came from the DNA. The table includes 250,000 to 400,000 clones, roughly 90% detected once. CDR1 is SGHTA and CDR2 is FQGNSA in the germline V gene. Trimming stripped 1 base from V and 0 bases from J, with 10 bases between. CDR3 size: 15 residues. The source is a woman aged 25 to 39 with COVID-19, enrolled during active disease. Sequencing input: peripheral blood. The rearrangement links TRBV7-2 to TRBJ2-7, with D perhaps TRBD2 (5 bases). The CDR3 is CASSLGGASSYEQYF. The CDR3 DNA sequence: TGTGCCAGCAGCTTAGGGGGAGCCAGCTCCTACGAGCAGTACTTC.